The sequence of this TCR beta chain was determined in a study of cytomegalovirus exposure and HLA in healthy donors. Broader study findings: Follow-up analysis later connected one missense variant in DCLRE1C with trimming of TCR beta V- and J-genes. A later analysis linked 16,951 TCR beta sequences to HLA alleles at 0.05 false discovery rate. The availability of immune exposure information extended only to CMV serostatus.

This CDR3 region has 16 residues. V lost 6 bases and J lost 6; bases outside the gene matches: 10. The germline CDR1 and CDR2 sequences are SGHAT and FQNNGV. With 60 Vbeta and 13 Jbeta primers, the PCR was carried out. Method: immunoSEQ multiplex PCR; TCRdb's copy keeps in-frame clones and lacks some. This sample has 150,000 to 200,000 clones; about 75% occur once, and the top ten carry roughly 7.8%. As concerns this clone: The antigen is undetermined.

The TCR comes from a woman aged 40 to 49 in good health and CMV-seropositive. V is TRBV11-2 and J is TRBJ2-5; 13 bases align to TRBD2. The material sequenced was PBMCs. The DNA for the CDR3 is TGTGCCAGCAGTCTGGGGACTAGCGGGATAGGAAAGACCCAGTACTTC. Translated, it gives CASSLGTSGIGKTQYF.